Following are 31 T cell receptor beta chains from one sample sequenced in a study of human T cells and chemical hapten exposure. Using its own MiXCR run on the RACE reads, TCRdb lists one record per CDR3 protein. The sample consists of about 140,000 distinct CDR3 sequences, 12% of them appearing once. Sample time point: patch test 2, 6 weeks after DPC sensitization. The sample's treatment: therapeutic diphenylcyclopropenone sensitization with weekly scalp DPC. The sample in question was whole blood, obtained in connection with sensitization to the hapten diphenylcyclopropenone (DPC). These receptors were taken from a woman aged 50 to 60 with alopecia areata. Some clones in this sample may be carry-over from other donors' samples.

J is TRBJ2-1 and V is TRBV7-3; 11 nucleotides align to TRBD1. In germline, CDR1 is SGHTA, CDR2 FQGTGA. This CDR3 spans 18 amino acids. V lost 5 bases, J lost 3 bases, and 12 bases stayed unmatched. Here the CDR3 DNA reads TGTGCCAGCAGCGCCTCCGGGACAGGGGGTGTTGGCTACAATGAGCAGTTCTTC. It yields the protein CASSASGTGGVGYNEQFF. Full variable domain (outside the CDR3, taken from reference TRBV7-3 and TRBJ2-1): GAGVSQTPSNKVTEKGKYVELRCDPISGHTALYWYRQSLGQGPEFLIYFQGTGAADDSGLPNDRFFAVRPEGSVSTLKIQRTERGDSAVYLCASSASGTGGVGYNEQFFGPGTRLTVL.

This clonotype was recorded at least ten times. The gene calls are TRBV5-4 and TRBJ1-2; TRBD1 might be the D (6 bases). Per germline, CDR1 SGHNT and CDR2 YYREEE (reference sequence). The CDR3 runs to 13 residues. Trimming shortened V by 1 base and J by 5 bases, and 9 bases separated the two germline ends. The CDR3 sequence is CASSLTGSYGYTF. CDR3 sequence (DNA): TGTGCCAGCAGCTTGACAGGGAGTTATGGCTACACCTTC.

This clonotype was seen only a few times. V is TRBV20-1 and J is TRBJ1-5; unclear D gene. This CDR3 region has 15 residues. Per germline, CDR1 DFQATT and CDR2 SNEGSKA (reference sequence). V lost 2 bases to trimming and J lost 1 base, with 12 bases between them. The CDR3 spells CSARSTEGSNQPQHF. The DNA of the CDR3 is TGCAGTGCTAGATCGACTGAGGGCAGCAATCAGCCCCAGCATTTT.

The V call is TRBV18, the J call TRBJ1-2, with 12 bases identical to TRBD1. Germline V gene data show CDR1 as KGHSH and CDR2 as LQKENI. The CDR3 runs 17 residues. V gave up 5 bases and J gave up 3 bases; unmatched junction bases: 10. Here the CDR3 DNA reads TGTGCCAGCTCAACGGGACAGGGGGCGTTGAGGGACTATGGCTACACCTTC. As protein: CASSTGQGALRDYGYTF.

V and J are TRBV6-2 or TRBV6-3 and TRBJ1-5; D is unresolved. Germline-derived CDR1 and CDR2 are MNHEY and SVGEGT. V lost 2 bases, J lost 11 bases, and 19 bases lay in between. The CDR3 contains 15 residues. CDR3 coding DNA: TGTGCCAGCAGTTACGGCAGCAGTCCCCCAGGAGCCCAGCATTTT. Its translation is CASSYGSSPPGAQHF.

The chain couples TRBV7-8 to TRBJ1-1; D gene uncertain. V was shortened by 2 bases and J by 1 base, with 8 bases between the two germline ends. The CDR3 length is 14 residues. Germline V gene data show CDR1 as SGHVS and CDR2 as FQNEAQ. The CDR3 nucleotides are TGTGCCAGCAGCTTATCTCTAGGGAACACTGAAGCTTTCTTT. It specifies CASSLSLGNTEAFF.

This clonotype was counted many times. The chain combines TRBV29-1 with TRBJ2-7; D assignment may be TRBD1 or TRBD2 (7 bases each). The V end lost 6 bases, the J end lost 6 bases, and 21 bases lay between the germline ends. The CDR3 covers 14 residues. Germline V lookup: CDR1 SQVTM, CDR2 ANQGSEA. CDR3 coding DNA: TGCAGCGTCCTAAAGAGCGGGACAGTCCCCGAGCAGTACTTC. Amino acid sequence: CSVLKSGTVPEQYF.

The chain employs TRBV7-9 and TRBJ2-3; D uncertain. Trimming shortened V by 6 bases and J by 3 bases, and 10 bases separated the two germline ends. This CDR3 is 13 amino acids long. Germline V gives CDR1 SEHNR, CDR2 FQNEAQ (reference sequence). The CDR3, as DNA: TGTGCCAGCAGTTTACACGGGACAGATACGCAGTATTTT. The encoded protein is CASSLHGTDTQYF.

This clonotype was found many times. The V gene is TRBV6-5, the J gene TRBJ2-7; D uncertain. The CDR3 contains 11 residues. Germline V lookup: CDR1 MNHEY, CDR2 SVGAGI. Trimming removed 2 bases from V and 8 bases from J, with 7 bases in between. The CDR3, as DNA: TGTGCCAGCAGTTACCCGAGCCAGCAGTACTTC. This codes for CASSYPSQQYF.

The V gene is TRBV29-1, the J gene TRBJ2-7; a weak D match, TRBD1 (5 bases). Per the germline V gene, CDR1 is SQVTM and CDR2 is ANQGSEA. Trimming removed 5 bases at V and 3 bases at J, with 11 bases between. The CDR3 loop spans 12 amino acids. This CDR3 reads CSVRTGVYEQYF. In DNA, the CDR3 is TGCAGCGTTCGAACAGGTGTCTACGAGCAGTACTTC.

This clonotype was counted only a few times. V usage is TRBV5-1 and J usage is TRBJ2-7; 8 bases align to TRBD1. Trimming took 4 bases from V and 3 from J; bases not matched to a gene: 3. Germline loops: CDR1 SGHRS, CDR2 YFSETQ. The CDR3 contains 13 residues. CDR3 loop: CASSPTGGYEQYF. The DNA for the CDR3 is TGCGCCAGCAGCCCAACAGGGGGCTACGAGCAGTACTTC.

Only a few counts were recorded for this clonotype. This rearrangement joins TRBV14 to TRBJ2-1, with D possibly being TRBD1 (5 bases). The CDR3 is made up of 13 amino acids. Germline values: CDR1 SGHDN, CDR2 FVKESK. V was pared by 5 bases and J by 9 bases, with 14 bases between. The CDR3 region is CASSKDTLAEQFF. CDR3 nucleotide sequence: TGTGCCAGCAGCAAGGACACCCTGGCTGAGCAGTTCTTC.

This clonotype showed up many times. The J gene is TRBJ1-4, the V gene TRBV7-9, with TRBD1 matching 10 bases. V lost 3 bases and J lost 5; bases outside the gene matches: 0. CDR1 SEHNR and CDR2 FQNEAQ come from the germline V gene (reference sequence). This CDR3 spans 14 amino acids. Written as DNA, the CDR3 is TGTGCCAGCAGCTTGGGACAGGGGAATGAAAAACTGTTTTTT. Translated: CASSLGQGNEKLFF.

The rearrangement joins TRBV19 to TRBJ1-2; perhaps TRBD1 as D (6 bases). The CDR3 spans 13 residues. Trimming took off 6 bases at V and 5 bases at J, with 13 bases between the two ends. Germline V CDR1 and CDR2: LNHDA, SQIVND (reference sequence). CDR3 region: CASRSTGIYGYTF. CDR3 bases: TGTGCCAGTAGATCTACAGGGATTTATGGCTACACCTTC.

This clonotype appeared a few times. This sequence joins TRBV20-1 and TRBJ2-1; 11 positions match TRBD2. CDR1 is DFQATT, CDR2 SNEGSKA, per germline (reference sequence). Trimming at V came to 3 bases and at J to 4 bases, leaving 20 bases not matched to a gene. The CDR3 is 20 amino acids. CDR3 nucleotides: TGCAGTGCTAGGGCCCGGGGGGGCGCGGCTAGCGGGAGGACTTACAATGAGCAGTTCTTC. It encodes CSARARGGAASGRTYNEQFF.

With respect to this clonotype: A much bigger clone sits one base away, suggesting this may be a read error. The chain combines TRBV9 with TRBJ2-7; possibly TRBD2 for D (5 bases). V was shortened by 1 base and J by 7 bases, with 12 bases between the two germline ends. Germline lookup yields CDR1 SGDLS and CDR2 YYNGEE. CDR3 length equals 13 residues. CDR3 in amino acids: CASSVTACGEQYF. The CDR3 nucleotides read TGTGCCAGCAGCGTAACTGCGTGCGGGGAGCAGTACTTC.

This chain links TRBV29-1 with TRBJ1-4; the D gene is possibly TRBD1 (6 bases). V was shortened by 7 bases and J by 6 bases, with 24 bases between the two germline ends. The CDR3 consists of 16 residues. CDR1 and CDR2 from the germline V gene are SQVTM and ANQGSEA. The CDR3, as DNA: TGCAGCGCCGGTTCCAGGGGACTATGGAGGGATGAAAAACTGTTTTTT. Protein sequence: CSAGSRGLWRDEKLFF. The variable domain in full, completed from reference TRBV29-1 and TRBJ1-4, reads SAVISQKPSRDICQRGTSLTIQCQVDSQVTMMFWYRQQPGQSLTLIATANQGSEATYESGFVIDKFPISRPNLTFSTLTVSNMSPEDSSIYLCSAGSRGLWRDEKLFFGSGTQLSVL.

This clonotype was detected only a few times. This chain links TRBV19 with TRBJ2-3; no clear D. V dropped 1 base and J dropped 0 bases, with 5 bases sitting between them. The CDR3 covers 14 residues. Germline V gives CDR1 LNHDA, CDR2 SQIVND (reference sequence). The CDR3 region is CASSIGGSTDTQYF. DNA for the CDR3: TGTGCCAGTAGTATAGGGGGAAGCACAGATACGCAGTATTTT.

The sample holds many counts of this clonotype. CDR3 residues: CASSLVPAGNEQFF. Here the CDR3 DNA reads TGCGCCAGCAGCTTGGTGCCGGCCGGTAATGAGCAGTTCTTC. The chain is built from TRBV5-1 and TRBJ2-1; D unresolved. V lost 0 bases and J lost 7, with 11 bases in between. The V gene's germline CDR1 is SGHRS and CDR2 YFSETQ. The CDR3 has 14 residues.

This clonotype appeared a few times. The genes are TRBV20-1 and TRBJ2-1, with TRBD1 as a possible D gene (6 bases). Trimming shortened V by 4 bases and J by 5 bases, and 15 bases separated the two germline ends. This CDR3 spans 14 amino acids. CDR1 is DFQATT, CDR2 SNEGSKA, per germline (reference sequence). DNA of the CDR3: TGCAGTGCTACCAACGGGCAGGGGAACAATGAGCAGTTCTTC. Translating gives CSATNGQGNNEQFF.

The rearrangement links TRBV27 to TRBJ2-7, with D hard to call. The length of the CDR3 is 14 residues. Germline-derived CDR1 and CDR2 are MNHEY and SMNVEV (reference sequence). Trimming took off 1 base at V and 0 bases at J, with 7 bases between the two ends. CDR3 residues: CASSLWVSSYEQYF. CDR3 in DNA: TGTGCCAGCAGTTTATGGGTGAGCTCCTACGAGCAGTACTTC.

This clonotype has only a few counts. V is TRBV5-1 and J is TRBJ2-2; a possible D gene is TRBD1 (5 bases). Germline CDR1 SGHRS, CDR2 YFSETQ. CDR3 length: 16 residues. The V end was cut by 4 bases, the J end by 4 bases, with 17 bases between. CDR3 residues: CASSPEAGSPTGELFF. The CDR3 nucleotides are TGCGCCAGCAGCCCTGAGGCAGGGTCACCCACCGGGGAGCTGTTTTTT.

This clonotype was observed a handful of times. The V gene is TRBV18, the J gene TRBJ2-3; 9 bases are shared with TRBD2. Losses at the gene ends were 4 bases for V and 9 bases for J; bases not matched to a gene: 5. The CDR3 extends over 13 amino acids. Germline V gene sequence: CDR1 KGHSH, CDR2 LQKENI. In DNA, the CDR3 is TGTGCCAGCTCACTTATAGCGGGAGACACGCAGTATTTT. As protein: CASSLIAGDTQYF.

CDR3 in DNA: TGCGCCAGCAGCCCCCGACAGGGCAGCTCCTACAATGAGCAGTTCTTC. It translates to CASSPRQGSSYNEQFF. The chain employs TRBV5-1 and TRBJ2-1; 7 nucleotides align to TRBD1. Germline lookup yields CDR1 SGHRS and CDR2 YFSETQ. This CDR3 region has 16 residues. J lost 0 bases, V lost 4 bases, and 7 bases had no gene match.

This clonotype was seen more than once but under ten times. The chain joins TRBV7-2 to TRBJ1-6, with D possibly being TRBD1 (5 bases). Trimming removed 4 bases from V and 5 bases from J, with 24 bases in between. Germline lookup yields CDR1 SGHTA and CDR2 FQGNSA. The CDR3 length is 19 residues. CDR3: CASSSTVALGAGDNSPLHF. The CDR3 nucleotides are TGTGCCAGCAGCTCCACCGTAGCCCTCGGGGCGGGGGATAATTCACCCCTCCACTTT.

In this sample, this clonotype turned up many times. V and J are TRBV20-1 and TRBJ2-7; D may be TRBD1 or TRBD2 (5 bases each). This CDR3 is built from 12 residues. Germline V lookup: CDR1 DFQATT, CDR2 SNEGSKA (reference sequence). The CDR3 loop reads CSVLGDGYEQYF. DNA for the CDR3: TGCAGCGTCCTAGGGGACGGGTACGAGCAGTACTTC.

J is TRBJ2-5 and V is TRBV2; 11 bases map to TRBD2. Trimming took 1 base from V and 2 from J; bases not matched to a gene: 6. The CDR3 length is 17 residues. CDR1 and CDR2 from the germline V gene are SNHLY and FYNNEI. The DNA of the CDR3 is TGTGCCAGCAGTGAAGGGCTAGCGGGAGGCCAGCAAGAGACCCAGTACTTC. It specifies CASSEGLAGGQQETQYF.

CDR3 coding DNA: TGTGCCAGCACCCTGGAGGGACGGCCCGGGCAGCCCCAGCATTTT. It specifies CASTLEGRPGQPQHF. This rearrangement joins TRBV6-2 or TRBV6-3 to TRBJ1-5, with D possibly being TRBD1 (5 bases). In germline, CDR1 is MNHEY, CDR2 SVGEGT. The CDR3 consists of 15 residues. Between the trimmed V and J ends, which lost 7 bases and 7 bases, there was a span of 20 bases.

The chain uses TRBV24-1 and TRBJ1-2; D is undetermined. There are 13 residues in the CDR3. V shed 5 bases and J shed 2 bases, with 8 bases lying between them. CDR1 is KGHDR, CDR2 SFDVKD, per germline. CDR3 region: CATSGSLNYGYTF. In DNA, the CDR3 is TGTGCCACCAGTGGTTCGTTGAACTATGGCTACACCTTC.

This chain links TRBV28 with TRBJ1-4; TRBD1 is a possible D gene (6 bases). This CDR3 comprises 13 residues. V was shortened by 10 bases and J by 8 bases, with 17 bases between the two germline ends. In germline, CDR1 is MDHEN, CDR2 SYDVKM. CDR3 sequence reads: CATSGAVREKLFF. The CDR3 DNA sequence: TGTGCCACGTCAGGGGCCGTCAGGGAAAAACTGTTTTTT.

This clonotype has a handful of counts. The chain has TRBV14 and TRBJ2-1, with TRBD2 matching 12 bases. The CDR3 extends over 18 amino acids. Looked up from germline, CDR1 is SGHDN and CDR2 is FVKESK. J gave up 3 bases and V 4 bases, and 10 bases lay outside the gene matches. The CDR3 DNA reads as TGTGCCAGCAGCCCCTCAAGGGGGGGACTAGCGGGCTACAATGAGCAGTTCTTC. Its translation: CASSPSRGGLAGYNEQFF.